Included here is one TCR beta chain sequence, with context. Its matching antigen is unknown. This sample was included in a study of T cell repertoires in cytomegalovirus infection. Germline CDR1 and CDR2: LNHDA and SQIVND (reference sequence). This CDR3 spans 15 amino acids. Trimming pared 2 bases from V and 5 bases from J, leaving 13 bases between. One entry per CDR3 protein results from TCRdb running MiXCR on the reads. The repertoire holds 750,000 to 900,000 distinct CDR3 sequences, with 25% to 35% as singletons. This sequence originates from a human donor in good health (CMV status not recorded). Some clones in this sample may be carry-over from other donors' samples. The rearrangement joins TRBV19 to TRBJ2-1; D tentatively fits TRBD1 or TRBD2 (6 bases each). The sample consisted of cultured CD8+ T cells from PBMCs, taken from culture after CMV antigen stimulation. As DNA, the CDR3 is TGTGCCAGTAGTATATGGAGGGGGACTCACAATGAGCAGTTCTTC. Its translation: CASSIWRGTHNEQFF.